This T cell receptor (beta chain) was sequenced in a study of blood T cells in healthy people across ages. Germline values: CDR1 SNHLY, CDR2 FYNNEI. This CDR3 comprises 15 residues. A second PCR of about 6 to 11 cycles used a sample-barcoded 5' primer and a J-beta primer mix. One entry per CDR3 protein results from TCRdb running MiXCR on the 5' RACE reads. Of 450,000 to 700,000 distinct CDR3 sequences listed, approximately 25% are singletons. This receptor was identified in a woman in her 70s in good health. What was sequenced was blood. The chain links TRBV2 to TRBJ2-1, with 9 bases that match TRBD2. The J call may not be correct, given that the DNA end is closer to TRBJ2-5. As DNA, the CDR3 is TGTGCCAGCAGTGAAAATGCTAGCGGGGATGAGACCCAGTACTTC. Protein product: CASSENASGDETQYF.